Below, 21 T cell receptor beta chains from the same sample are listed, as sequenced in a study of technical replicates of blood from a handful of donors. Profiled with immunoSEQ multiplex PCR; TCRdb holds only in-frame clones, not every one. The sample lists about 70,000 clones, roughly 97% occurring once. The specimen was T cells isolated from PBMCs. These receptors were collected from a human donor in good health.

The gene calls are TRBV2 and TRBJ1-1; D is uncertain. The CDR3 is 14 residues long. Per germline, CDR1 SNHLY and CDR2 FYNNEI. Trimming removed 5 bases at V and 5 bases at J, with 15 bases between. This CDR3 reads CASSRALSGTEAFF. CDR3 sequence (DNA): TGTGCCAGCAGTCGGGCCCTATCGGGGACTGAAGCTTTCTTT.

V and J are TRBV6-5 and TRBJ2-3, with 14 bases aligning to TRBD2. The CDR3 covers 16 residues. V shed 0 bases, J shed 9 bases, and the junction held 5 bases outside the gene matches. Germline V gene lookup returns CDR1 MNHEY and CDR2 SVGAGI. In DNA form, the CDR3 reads TGTGCCAGCAGTTACTCGATGACTAGCGGGGGGGCAACGCAGTATTTT. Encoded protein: CASSYSMTSGGATQYF.

The DNA of the CDR3 is TGTGCCAGCAGCTTAGCTAGCGGGGTAGAGACCCAGTACTTC. Amino acid sequence: CASSLASGVETQYF. The V gene is TRBV7-2, the J gene TRBJ2-5; 8 bases agree with TRBD2. This CDR3 has 14 amino acids. Per the germline V gene, CDR1 is SGHTA and CDR2 is FQGNSA. With V trimmed by 0 bases and J by 4 bases, 1 base remained unmatched.

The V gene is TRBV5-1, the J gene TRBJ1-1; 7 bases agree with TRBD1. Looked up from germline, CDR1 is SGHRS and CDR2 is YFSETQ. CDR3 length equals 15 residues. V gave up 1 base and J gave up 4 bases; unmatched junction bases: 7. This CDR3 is CASSLLGGGGTEAFF. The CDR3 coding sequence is TGCGCCAGCAGCTTGTTAGGGGGCGGTGGCACTGAAGCTTTCTTT.

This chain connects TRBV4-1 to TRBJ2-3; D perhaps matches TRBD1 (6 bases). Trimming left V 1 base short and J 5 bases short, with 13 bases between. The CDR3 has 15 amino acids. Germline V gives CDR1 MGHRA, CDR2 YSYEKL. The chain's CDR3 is CASSQAPRGGDTQYF. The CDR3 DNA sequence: TGCGCCAGCAGCCAAGCCCCCAGAGGGGGAGATACGCAGTATTTT.

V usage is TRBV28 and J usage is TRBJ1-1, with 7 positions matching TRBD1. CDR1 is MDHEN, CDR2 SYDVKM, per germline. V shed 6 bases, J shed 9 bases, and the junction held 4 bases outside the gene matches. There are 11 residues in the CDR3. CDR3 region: CASSDRAKAFF. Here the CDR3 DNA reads TGTGCCAGCAGCGACAGGGCGAAAGCTTTCTTT.

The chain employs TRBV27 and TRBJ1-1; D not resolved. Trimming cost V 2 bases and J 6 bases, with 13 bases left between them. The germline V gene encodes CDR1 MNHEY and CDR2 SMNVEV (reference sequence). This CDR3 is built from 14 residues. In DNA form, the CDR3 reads TGTGCCAGCAGTTTAATGGGAGTGAGGTCTGAAGCTTTCTTT. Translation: CASSLMGVRSEAFF.

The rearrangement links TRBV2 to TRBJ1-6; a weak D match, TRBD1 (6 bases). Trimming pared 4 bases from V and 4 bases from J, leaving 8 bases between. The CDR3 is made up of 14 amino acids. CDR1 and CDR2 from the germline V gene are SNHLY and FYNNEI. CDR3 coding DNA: TGTGCCAGCAGTGTCAGGGGATATAATTCACCCCTCCACTTT. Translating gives CASSVRGYNSPLHF.

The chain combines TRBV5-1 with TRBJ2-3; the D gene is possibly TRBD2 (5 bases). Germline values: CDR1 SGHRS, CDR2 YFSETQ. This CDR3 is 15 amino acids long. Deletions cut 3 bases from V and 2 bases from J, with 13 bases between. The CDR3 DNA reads TGCGCCAGCAGCTCCGGGATTGAGTTCACAGATACGCAGTATTTT. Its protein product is CASSSGIEFTDTQYF.

The CDR3 sequence: CASSPLAETSTDTQYF. CDR3 DNA sequence: TGCGCCAGCAGCCCTTTAGCGGAAACTAGCACAGATACGCAGTATTTT. This chain uses TRBV5-1 with TRBJ2-3, with D perhaps TRBD2 (6 bases). Between the trimmed V and J ends, which lost 4 bases and 0 bases, there was a span of 15 bases. Germline V gene sequence: CDR1 SGHRS, CDR2 YFSETQ. This CDR3 region has 16 residues.

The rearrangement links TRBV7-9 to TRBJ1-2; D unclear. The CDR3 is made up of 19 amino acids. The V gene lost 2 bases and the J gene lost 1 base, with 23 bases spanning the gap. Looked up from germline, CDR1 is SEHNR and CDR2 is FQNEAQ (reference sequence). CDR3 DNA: TGTGCCAGCAGCTTAATTTCAGGCCTGGAATTCCTGCTTAACTATGGCTACACCTTC. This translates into CASSLISGLEFLLNYGYTF.

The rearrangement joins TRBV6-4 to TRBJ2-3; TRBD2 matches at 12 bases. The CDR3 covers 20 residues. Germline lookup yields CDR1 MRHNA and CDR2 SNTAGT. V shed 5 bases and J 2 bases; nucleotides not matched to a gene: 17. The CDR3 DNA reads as TGTGCCAGCAGTCGACCCGGACTAGCGGGATTCCTCTCTAACACAGATACGCAGTATTTT. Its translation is CASSRPGLAGFLSNTDTQYF.

The CDR3 bases are TGTGCCAGCAGCCTAAGGACTAGCGGTTCTAGCACAGATACGCAGTATTTT. It codes for CASSLRTSGSSTDTQYF. The chain joins TRBV7-6 to TRBJ2-3; 10 bases match TRBD2. Germline CDR1 and CDR2: SGHVS and FNYEAQ. The CDR3 is 17 amino acids. The V and J ends lost 5 bases and 0 bases, in that order; junction bases with no gene match: 8. Drawing the rest from reference TRBV7-6 and TRBJ2-3, the complete variable domain is GAGVSQSPRYKVTKRGQDVALRCDPISGHVSLYWYRQALGQGPEFLTYFNYEAQQDKSGLPNDRFSAERPEGSISTLTIQRTEQRDSAMYRCASSLRTSGSSTDTQYFGPGTRLTVL.

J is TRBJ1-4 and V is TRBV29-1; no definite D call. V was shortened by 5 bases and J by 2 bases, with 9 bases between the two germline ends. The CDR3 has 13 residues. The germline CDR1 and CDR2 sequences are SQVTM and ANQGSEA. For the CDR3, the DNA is TGCAGCGTTTACCAGGCGACTAATGAAAAACTGTTTTTT. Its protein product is CSVYQATNEKLFF.

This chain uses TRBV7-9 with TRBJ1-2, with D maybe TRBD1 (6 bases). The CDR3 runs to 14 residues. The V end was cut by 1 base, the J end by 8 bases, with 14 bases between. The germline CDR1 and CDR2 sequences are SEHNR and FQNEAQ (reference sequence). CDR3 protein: CASSLVFGGHGYTF. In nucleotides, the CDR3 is TGTGCCAGCAGCTTAGTTTTCGGGGGGCACGGCTACACCTTC.

The CDR3 nucleotides are TGTGCCACCCCACCGGGGTCCTCTGGAAACACCATATATTTT. Protein: CATPPGSSGNTIYF. The chain couples TRBV2 to TRBJ1-3, with D hard to call. V was pared by 10 bases and J by 0 bases, with 13 bases between. In germline, CDR1 is SNHLY, CDR2 FYNNEI. The CDR3 has 14 residues. The variable domain in full, with the rest retrieved from reference TRBV2 and TRBJ1-3, is EPEVTQTPSHQVTQMGQEVILRCVPISNHLYFYWYRQILGQKVEFLVSFYNNEISEKSEIFDDQFSVERPDGSNFTLKIRSTKLEDSAMYFCATPPGSSGNTIYFGEGSWLTVV.

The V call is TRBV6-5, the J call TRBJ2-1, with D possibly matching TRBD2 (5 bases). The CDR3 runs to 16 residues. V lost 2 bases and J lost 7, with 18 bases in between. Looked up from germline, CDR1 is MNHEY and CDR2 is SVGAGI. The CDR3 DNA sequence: TGTGCCAGCAGTTACGGGTCTCGGTCAGCGGAGAATGAGCAGTTCTTC. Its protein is CASSYGSRSAENEQFF.

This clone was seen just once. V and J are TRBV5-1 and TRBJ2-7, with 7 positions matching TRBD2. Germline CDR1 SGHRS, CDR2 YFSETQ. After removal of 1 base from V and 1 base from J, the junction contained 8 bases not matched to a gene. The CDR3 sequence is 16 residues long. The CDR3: CASSLKTSGASYEQYF. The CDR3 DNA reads TGCGCCAGCAGCTTGAAAACCAGCGGGGCATCCTACGAGCAGTACTTC.

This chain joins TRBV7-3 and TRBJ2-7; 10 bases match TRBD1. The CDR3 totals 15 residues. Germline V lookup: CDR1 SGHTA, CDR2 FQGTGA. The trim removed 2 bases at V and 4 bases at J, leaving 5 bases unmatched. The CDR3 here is CASSLDGQGGYEQYF. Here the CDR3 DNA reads TGTGCCAGCAGCTTAGATGGACAGGGGGGATACGAGCAGTACTTC.

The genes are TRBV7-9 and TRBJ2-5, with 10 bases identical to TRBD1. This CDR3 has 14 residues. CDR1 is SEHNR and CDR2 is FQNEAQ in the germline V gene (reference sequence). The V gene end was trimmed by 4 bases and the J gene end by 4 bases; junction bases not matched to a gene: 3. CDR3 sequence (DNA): TGTGCCAGCAGCTCTAGGACAGGGGGAGAGACCCAGTACTTC. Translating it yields CASSSRTGGETQYF.

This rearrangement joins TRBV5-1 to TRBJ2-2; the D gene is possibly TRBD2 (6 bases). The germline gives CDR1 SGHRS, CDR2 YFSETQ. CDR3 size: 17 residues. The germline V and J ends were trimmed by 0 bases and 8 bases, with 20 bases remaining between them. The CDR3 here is CASSLAVLAGTVGELFF. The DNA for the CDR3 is TGCGCCAGCAGCTTGGCCGTTCTTGCGGGGACGGTAGGGGAGCTGTTTTTT.